This T cell receptor (beta chain) was identified in a study of T-cell reconstitution after alpha-beta-depleted transplantation in children. This CDR3 region has 15 residues. CDR1 and CDR2 (germline): SGDLS, YYNGEE. V dropped 0 bases and J dropped 0 bases, with 9 bases sitting between them. Preparation of the TCRbeta library was carried out with unique molecular identifiers. TCRdb processed the PCR reads anew with MiXCR; each CDR3 protein has one entry. The sample lists approximately 420,000 distinct CDR3 sequences, roughly a tenth seen once, with roughly 5% in the top ten. This TCR derives from a human donor who donated a stem cell graft to a child with acute myeloid leukemia. Sequencing was performed on PBMCs from the stem cell graft donor, taken from the stem cell graft. The chain employs TRBV9 and TRBJ1-2; D possibly corresponds to TRBD1 (6 bases). The CDR3: CASSVARGPNYGYTF. CDR3 coding DNA: TGTGCCAGCAGCGTAGCCAGGGGACCTAACTATGGCTACACCTTC.